This TCR beta chain appears in the sequencing data of a study of T cell repertoires in cytomegalovirus infection. Study at large: Recently identified HLA-C-restricted CMV epitopes were among the peptides used. Signatures in public TCR beta sequences pointed to both CMV infection and matching HLA type. Broader study findings: Across the ex vivo response, the dominant clonotypes were HLA-C-restricted CMV-specific TCR beta clonotypes.

The germline CDR1 and CDR2 sequences are SEHNR and FQNEAQ (reference sequence). The length of the CDR3 is 12 residues. Trimming left V 5 bases short and J 7 bases short, with 11 bases between. This clonotype came up many times. Its antigen is unidentified. TCRdb reprocessed the reads via MiXCR and lists one record per CDR3 protein. The sample includes 300,000 to 400,000 distinct CDR3 sequences, roughly 25% seen only once; the top ten take roughly 15%. The receptor was derived from a human donor in good health (CMV status not recorded). Some clones in this sample may be carry-over from other donors' samples. This chain connects TRBV7-9 to TRBJ1-1, with no clear D. Sequencing was performed on cultured PBMCs, taken from culture after CMV antigen stimulation. CDR3 bases: TGTGCCAGCAGCAAAGACTGGGGTGAAGCTTTCTTT. The encoded protein is CASSKDWGEAFF.